The text below deals with one T cell receptor (beta chain). The antigen remains unidentified. The record originates from a study of shared clonotypes between healthy human individuals. The study, taken as a whole, reports: Non-shared clonotypes had lower generation probabilities than clonotypes shared by all four sorted-subset donors. With a handful of donors compared, about 5.2% of naive CD4 clonotypes were shared.

The naive CD8 subset, CD45RO-negative cells positively selected for CCR7, excluded terminally differentiated effector memory CD45RA+ cells. J lost 5 bases, V lost 4 bases, and 6 bases had no gene match. The CDR3 has 15 residues. Germline V gives CDR1 MNHEY, CDR2 SMNVEV (reference sequence). Per sorted-subset replicate PCR, input was around 220 ng DNA, representing tens of thousands of T cell genomes. TCRdb's table, derived via immunoSEQ multiplex PCR, lists solely in-frame clones and lacks some. The sample has roughly 600,000 clones; roughly 98% are singletons. The specimen sequenced was naive CD8+ T cells sorted from blood. V gene TRBV27 combines with J gene TRBJ1-4; the match to TRBD1 covers 8 bases. This clonotype was obtained from a young man in good health. The CDR3 region is CASSSFNRGNEKLFF. In nucleotides, the CDR3 is TGTGCCAGCAGTTCCTTTAACAGGGGGAATGAAAAACTGTTTTTT.